A single sample is the source of the 27 T cell receptor beta chains below, sequenced in a study of blood T cell repertoires in COVID-19 (dated by TCRdb to about 2020). Libraries were prepared through the immunoSEQ multiplex PCR assay. In TCRdb, the immuneACCESS table is reduced to in-frame sequences with V and J assigned. These tables do not hold every clone; where another copy was compared, an unresolved V gene accounts for under half, and the others remain unexplained. The sample includes about 69,000 clones, with around four fifths observed a single time. The top ten clonotypes cover roughly a quarter of the sample. The sequencing sample was made of peripheral blood. The receptors were sampled from a human donor in a cohort sampled during active COVID-19.

The chain couples TRBV2 to TRBJ1-2; perhaps TRBD1 as D (5 bases). Germline CDR1 and CDR2: SNHLY and FYNNEI. Trimming removed 8 bases at V and 6 bases at J, with 16 bases between. The CDR3 is 13 residues long. The CDR3 DNA sequence: TGTGCCAGCCAGCGGGGGGGAAAAAATGGCTACACCTTC. Its protein product is CASQRGGKNGYTF. Drawing the rest from reference TRBV2 and TRBJ1-2, the complete variable domain is EPEVTQTPSHQVTQMGQEVILRCVPISNHLYFYWYRQILGQKVEFLVSFYNNEISEKSEIFDDQFSVERPDGSNFTLKIRSTKLEDSAMYFCASQRGGKNGYTFGSGTRLTVV.

This chain uses TRBV19 with TRBJ2-7, with TRBD2 matching over 7 bases. The germline gives CDR1 LNHDA, CDR2 SQIVND (reference sequence). J was trimmed by 7 bases and V by 5 bases; bases with no gene match: 17. The CDR3 loop spans 16 amino acids. The CDR3 DNA follows: TGTGCCAGTAGTCCCCGGGCCGGGACTACCGATAGGGAGCAGTACTTC. This sequence encodes CASSPRAGTTDREQYF.

The chain links TRBV5-3 to TRBJ1-3; a weak D match, TRBD1 (5 bases). TRBV5-3 is reported as an ORF; its role is uncertain. CDR3 length: 14 residues. Between the trimmed V and J ends, which lost 4 bases and 0 bases, there was a span of 8 bases. The CDR3 DNA reads as TGTGCCAGAAGCCCCGACAGCTCTGGAAACACCATATATTTT. Translated: CARSPDSSGNTIYF.

J is TRBJ1-5 and V is TRBV7-6; D is perhaps TRBD1 (6 bases). The V gene lost 4 bases and the J gene lost 2 bases, with 12 bases spanning the gap. The CDR3 is 15 amino acids. Germline V lookup: CDR1 SGHVS, CDR2 FNYEAQ. The CDR3 bases are TGTGCCAGCAGCTCACAGGGAGTTGGCAATCAGCCCCAGCATTTT. Its translation: CASSSQGVGNQPQHF.

V and J are TRBV7-3 and TRBJ1-6, with 7 bases identical to TRBD1. The CDR3 runs to 14 residues. Losses at the gene ends were 3 bases for V and 6 bases for J; bases not matched to a gene: 2. In germline, CDR1 is SGHTA, CDR2 FQGTGA. As DNA, the CDR3 is TGTGCCAGCAGCTTGGGACAGTTTAATTCACCCCTCCACTTT. Protein product: CASSLGQFNSPLHF.

The table lists this clone with a few counts. The chain carries TRBV5-6 and TRBJ2-2; TRBD1 matches at 7 bases. The CDR3 runs to 14 residues. Germline CDR1 and CDR2: SGHDT and YYEEEE. V lost 4 bases to trimming and J lost 7 bases; unmatched junction nucleotides: 7. The CDR3 DNA reads as TGTGCCAGCAGCCCCGGGACAGTAAGCGGGGAGCTGTTTTTT. Translating gives CASSPGTVSGELFF.

This chain uses TRBV2 with TRBJ1-6; TRBD1 aligns across 7 bases. In germline, CDR1 is SNHLY, CDR2 FYNNEI. There are 14 residues in the CDR3. Trimming removed 8 bases from V and 7 bases from J; junction bases left unmatched: 8. The chain's CDR3 is CASCRDRGNSPLHF. Written as DNA, the CDR3 is TGTGCCAGCTGCCGGGACAGAGGGAATTCACCCCTCCACTTT.

This chain links TRBV13 with TRBJ2-7; the match to TRBD2 covers 13 bases. The CDR3 is 16 residues long. Germline V lookup: CDR1 PRHDT, CDR2 FYEKMQ (reference sequence). After removal of 5 bases from V and 3 bases from J, the junction contained 7 bases not matched to a gene. This CDR3 is CASSTAGTSGDYEQYF. The CDR3 DNA sequence: TGTGCCAGCAGCACGGCCGGGACTAGCGGGGACTACGAGCAGTACTTC.

The V gene is TRBV15, the J gene TRBJ1-2, with a possible D match to TRBD1 (6 bases). Trimming took 4 bases from V and 8 from J, leaving 14 bases between them. This CDR3 is built from 13 residues. The germline V gene encodes CDR1 LNHNV and CDR2 YYDKDF (reference sequence). CDR3 region: CATSKTGTGGYTF. The DNA of the CDR3 is TGTGCCACCAGCAAAACAGGGACGGGCGGCTACACCTTC. The full variable domain, in which reference TRBV15 and TRBJ1-2 provide the parts outside the CDR3, is DAMVIQNPRYQVTQFGKPVTLSCSQTLNHNVMYWYQQKSSQAPKLLFHYYDKDFNNEADTPDNFQSRRPNTSFCFLDIRSPGLGDTAMYLCATSKTGTGGYTFGSGTRLTVV.

This clone was recorded only once. This chain links TRBV6-6 with TRBJ2-1; maybe TRBD2 (5 bases). V dropped 2 bases and J dropped 6 bases, with 11 bases sitting between them. Germline V CDR1 and CDR2: MNHNY, SVGAGI (reference sequence). The CDR3 consists of 14 residues. The CDR3 spells CASSYTRTSNEQFF. The CDR3 coding sequence is TGTGCCAGCAGTTACACCAGAACTAGCAATGAGCAGTTCTTC.

This chain uses TRBV9 with TRBJ2-3; 9 nucleotides align to TRBD2. The CDR3 is 13 residues long. The V gene end was trimmed by 0 bases and the J gene end by 13 bases; junction bases not matched to a gene: 6. CDR1 SGDLS and CDR2 YYNGEE come from the germline V gene. The CDR3 bases are TGTGCCAGCAGCGTAGAGAGAGCGGGGGGAGAGTATTTT. Translation gives CASSVERAGGEYF.

The rearrangement joins TRBV19 to TRBJ1-4; the match to TRBD1 covers 7 bases. Germline values: CDR1 LNHDA, CDR2 SQIVND (reference sequence). J gave up 8 bases and V 6 bases, and 15 bases lay outside the gene matches. This CDR3 region has 16 residues. The CDR3 coding sequence is TGTGCCAGTAGCCCAACCCGGGACAGCCTTGAGGAAAAACTGTTTTTT. It specifies CASSPTRDSLEEKLFF.

This clone occurred a few times. V and J are TRBV28 and TRBJ1-2; D uncertain. V was clipped by 10 bases and J by 5 bases, with 17 bases between them. The CDR3 totals 13 residues. Looked up from germline, CDR1 is MDHEN and CDR2 is SYDVKM. For the CDR3, the DNA is TGTGCCATCCTCCCCGCGGGCCATTATGGCTACACCTTC. Translating it yields CAILPAGHYGYTF.

This sequence joins TRBV10-1 and TRBJ1-5; no clear D. Germline lookup yields CDR1 WNHNN and CDR2 SYGVQD (reference sequence). Trimming took 0 bases from V and 6 from J, leaving 6 bases between them. The CDR3 contains 13 residues. Here the CDR3 DNA reads TGCGCCAGCAGTGAGTCCCCGGGTCAGCCCCAGCATTTT. Translated: CASSESPGQPQHF.

The genes are TRBV4-1 and TRBJ1-1, with no clear D. CDR1 is MGHRA, CDR2 YSYEKL, per germline. This CDR3 region has 13 residues. V was pared by 0 bases and J by 5 bases, with 7 bases between. CDR3 bases: TGCGCCAGCAGCCAAGAGTCGAGGACTGAAGCTTTCTTT. Its translation is CASSQESRTEAFF.

Here the CDR3 reads CASNPAGRREAFF. The CDR3 nucleotides are TGTGCCAGCAATCCGGCAGGGAGGCGGGAAGCTTTCTTT. V usage is TRBV6-5 and J usage is TRBJ1-1; a possible D gene is TRBD1 (5 bases). The germline V gene encodes CDR1 MNHEY and CDR2 SVGAGI. CDR3 length equals 13 residues. Trimming shortened V by 7 bases and J by 8 bases, and 17 bases separated the two germline ends.

V is TRBV19 and J is TRBJ2-7, with D unclear. Between the trimmed V and J ends, which lost 5 bases and 1 base, there was a span of 9 bases. The CDR3 runs 13 residues. Germline CDR1 is LNHDA and CDR2 is SQIVND (reference sequence). CDR3 loop: CASSHPVSYEQYF. The CDR3 DNA follows: TGTGCCAGTAGTCACCCGGTTTCCTACGAGCAGTACTTC.

This chain uses TRBV10-1 with TRBJ2-5, with 12 bases matching TRBD2. The CDR3 totals 15 residues. Germline V gene lookup returns CDR1 WNHNN and CDR2 SYGVQD (reference sequence). V gave up 5 bases and J gave up 5 bases; unmatched junction bases: 6. The CDR3 region has the DNA TGCGCCAGCAGTAAGACTAGCGGGGGCGCGGAGACCCAGTACTTC. It encodes CASSKTSGGAETQYF.

The gene calls are TRBV12-3 or TRBV12-4 and TRBJ1-2, with D perhaps matching TRBD1 (5 bases). The CDR3 contains 13 residues. V was trimmed by 3 bases and J by 9 bases, leaving 14 bases between them. The CDR3 coding sequence is TGTGCCAGCAGTTTTCGTACAGGCGTCAGCTACACCTTC. Amino acid sequence: CASSFRTGVSYTF.

The rearrangement uses TRBV7-9 and TRBJ1-1, with D hard to call. The V end lost 6 bases, the J end lost 5 bases, and 13 bases lay between the germline ends. Germline assignment: CDR1 SEHNR and CDR2 FQNEAQ (reference sequence). The CDR3 is made up of 13 amino acids. Written as DNA, the CDR3 is TGTGCCAGCAGTTCTACGGGGAAGACTGAAGCTTTCTTT. Translating gives CASSSTGKTEAFF.

The chain couples TRBV19 to TRBJ1-1; TRBD1 might be the D (5 bases). The CDR3 has 14 residues. Germline assignment: CDR1 LNHDA and CDR2 SQIVND (reference sequence). V was shortened by 7 bases and J by 4 bases, with 16 bases between the two germline ends. The DNA for the CDR3 is TGTGCCAGTACGGAGGAGGGGCGCGCCACTGAAGCTTTCTTT. It specifies CASTEEGRATEAFF. Full variable domain (missing parts from reference TRBV19 and TRBJ1-1): DGGITQSPKYLFRKEGQNVTLSCEQNLNHDAMYWYRQDPGQGLRLIYYSQIVNDFQKGDIAEGYSVSREKKESFPLTVTSAQKNPTAFYLCASTEEGRATEAFFGQGTRLTVV.

This chain links TRBV5-1 with TRBJ2-3, with 7 nucleotides matching TRBD2. Germline V lookup: CDR1 SGHRS, CDR2 YFSETQ. V trimming: 4 bases; J trimming: 1 base; junction bases outside the gene matches: 6. This CDR3 is built from 15 residues. The CDR3 bases are TGCGCCAGCAGCCTCCTCGCGGGGGGCACAGATACGCAGTATTTT. This sequence encodes CASSLLAGGTDTQYF.

This rearrangement joins TRBV9 to TRBJ2-7, with D possibly TRBD2 on 5 matching bases. The CDR3 runs 14 residues. The germline V and J ends were trimmed by 0 bases and 5 bases, with 12 bases remaining between them. Germline V CDR1 and CDR2: SGDLS, YYNGEE. The CDR3 spells CASSVAPGIDEQYF. The CDR3 region has the DNA TGTGCCAGCAGCGTAGCCCCGGGGATCGACGAGCAGTACTTC.

The chain carries TRBV6-1 and TRBJ2-7; 8 nucleotides match TRBD1. This CDR3 region has 14 residues. V was pared by 1 base and J by 3 bases, with 2 bases of the junction left unmatched. Germline-derived CDR1 and CDR2 are MNHNS and SASEGT. CDR3: CASSEGTGHYEQYF. The CDR3 nucleotides read TGTGCCAGCAGTGAAGGGACAGGGCACTACGAGCAGTACTTC.

This chain links TRBV18 with TRBJ2-7, with TRBD1 identical over 10 bases. V was clipped by 10 bases and J by 2 bases; unmatched bases: 11. The CDR3 extends over 15 amino acids. CDR1 is KGHSH, CDR2 LQKENI, per germline. This chain's CDR3 is CATFEGDRGPYEQYF. In DNA form, the CDR3 reads TGTGCCACATTCGAAGGGGACAGGGGACCCTACGAGCAGTACTTC.

The chain couples TRBV9 to TRBJ1-1, with no clear D. The CDR3 is made up of 14 amino acids. Germline V gene sequence: CDR1 SGDLS, CDR2 YYNGEE. The V and J ends lost 3 bases and 1 base respectively, with 10 bases between them. The CDR3 DNA reads as TGTGCCAGCAGCGGCCTAAGCCCGAACACTGAAGCTTTCTTT. Translation gives CASSGLSPNTEAFF. Variable domain in full (rest from reference TRBV9 and TRBJ1-1): DSGVTQTPKHLITATGQRVTLRCSPRSGDLSVYWYQQSLDQGLQFLIQYYNGEERAKGNILERFSAQQFPDLHSELNLSSLELGDSALYFCASSGLSPNTEAFFGQGTRLTVV.

The gene calls are TRBV6-5 and TRBJ2-5, with 9 bases fitting TRBD2. The CDR3 runs 15 residues. V trimming: 8 bases; J trimming: 5 bases; junction bases outside the gene matches: 12. The germline V gene encodes CDR1 MNHEY and CDR2 SVGAGI. The CDR3 reads CASRAASGTMETQYF. DNA for the CDR3: TGTGCCAGCCGCGCGGCTAGCGGGACTATGGAGACCCAGTACTTC.